A single sample is the source of the 5 T cell receptor beta chains below, sequenced in a study of T cells after posttransplantation cyclophosphamide (dated by TCRdb to 2016 to 2017). Receptor amplification or capture employed the immunoSEQ multiplex PCR assay. TCRdb took over this immuneACCESS table, retaining in-frame rearrangements with V and J assigned. Such tables are incomplete; in checked studies, under half of the missing clones stem from an unresolved V gene, and the remainder is unexplained. In this sample, about 39,000 clones appear, none counted once only. The ten largest make up 4% to 5.5% of the sample. The source material was PBMCs. These receptors were collected from a woman in her fifties or sixties in good health and a related stem cell transplant donor.

This clone was detected ten times or more. V is TRBV2 and J is TRBJ1-3; D unresolved. V gave up 7 bases and J gave up 2 bases, with 9 bases separating them. Germline CDR1 SNHLY, CDR2 FYNNEI. The CDR3 loop spans 13 amino acids. The CDR3 here is CASTSIPGNTIYF. The CDR3 nucleotides are TGTGCCAGCACTAGCATACCTGGAAACACCATATATTTT.

This clone showed up many times. The chain has TRBV5-1 and TRBJ2-4, with 8 positions matching TRBD2. The CDR3 extends over 14 amino acids. Germline CDR1 is SGHRS and CDR2 is YFSETQ. V gave up 0 bases and J gave up 7 bases; unmatched junction bases: 3. For the CDR3, the DNA is TGCGCCAGCAGCTTGGCCGGGGGGGGGAACATTCAGTACTTC. It specifies CASSLAGGGNIQYF.

The table lists this clone with many counts. The chain recombines TRBV2 with TRBJ2-1, with 10 bases identical to TRBD2. Germline CDR1 reads SNHLY; CDR2 reads FYNNEI. V was pared by 4 bases and J by 7 bases, with 7 bases of the junction left unmatched. This CDR3 comprises 15 residues. The CDR3 bases are TGTGCCAGCAGTGGAACTAGCGGGGTGGGTAATGAGCAGTTCTTC. This sequence encodes CASSGTSGVGNEQFF.

The table lists this clone with many counts. This rearrangement joins TRBV11-1 to TRBJ1-1, with a weak D call TRBD1 (5 bases). Trimming pared 5 bases from V and 6 bases from J, leaving 16 bases between. The CDR3 spans 14 residues. Germline V gives CDR1 SGHAT, CDR2 FQDESV (reference sequence). This CDR3 is CASSLGWRGSEAFF. In DNA, the CDR3 is TGTGCCAGCAGCCTAGGGTGGAGGGGTTCTGAAGCTTTCTTT.

Ten or more counts support this clone. The chain is built from TRBV28 and TRBJ1-2; TRBD1 might be the D (5 bases). CDR1 is MDHEN and CDR2 is SYDVKM in the germline V gene. CDR3 length: 16 residues. Deletions cut 1 base from V and 3 bases from J, with 15 bases between. Written as DNA, the CDR3 is TGTGCCAGCAGTTTATCTAGCAAGGGGAGGGACTATGGCTACACCTTC. Translated: CASSLSSKGRDYGYTF.